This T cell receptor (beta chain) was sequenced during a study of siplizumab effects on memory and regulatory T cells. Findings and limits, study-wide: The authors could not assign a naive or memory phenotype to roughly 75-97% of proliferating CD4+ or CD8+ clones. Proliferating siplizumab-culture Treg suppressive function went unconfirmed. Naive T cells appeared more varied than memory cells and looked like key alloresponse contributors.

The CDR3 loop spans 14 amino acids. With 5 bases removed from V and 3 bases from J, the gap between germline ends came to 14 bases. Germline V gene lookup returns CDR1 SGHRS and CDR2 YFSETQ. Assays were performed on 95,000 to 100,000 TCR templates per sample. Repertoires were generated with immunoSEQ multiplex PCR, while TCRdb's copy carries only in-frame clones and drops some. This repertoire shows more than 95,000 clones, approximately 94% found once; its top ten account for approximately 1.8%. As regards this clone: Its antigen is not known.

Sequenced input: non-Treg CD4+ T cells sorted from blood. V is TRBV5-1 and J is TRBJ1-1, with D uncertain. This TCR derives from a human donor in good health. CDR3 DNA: TGCGCCAGCAGTTTAGGGATGACGGACACTGAAGCTTTCTTT. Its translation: CASSLGMTDTEAFF.